The 14 T cell receptor beta chains below all came from one sample that was sequenced in a study of blood T cell repertoires in COVID-19. TCRdb's copy holds only in-frame clones and misses some; the assay was immunoSEQ multiplex PCR. The sample records over 200,000 clones, roughly four fifths being singletons. Input material: peripheral blood. The receptors shown here come from a woman aged 35 to 49 with acute or convalescent COVID-19.

V usage is TRBV6-5 and J usage is TRBJ1-2; 8 positions match TRBD1. J lost 8 bases, V lost 4 bases, and 6 bases had no gene match. From germline, CDR1 is MNHEY and CDR2 SVGAGI. The CDR3 is 13 residues long. In nucleotides, the CDR3 is TGTGCCAGCAGTTCCTTTTCAGGGGGCGGCTACACCTTC. As protein: CASSSFSGGGYTF.

This clone was picked up a small number of times. Within the sample, other DNA sequences also encode this same CDR3. The chain employs TRBV27 and TRBJ2-7, with D possibly being TRBD1 (6 bases). V lost 3 bases, J lost 4 bases, and 7 bases lay in between. This CDR3 region has 12 residues. Germline CDR1 reads MNHEY; CDR2 reads SMNVEV (reference sequence). The CDR3 bases are TGTGCCAGCAGTTTCACAGGGTACGAGCAGTACTTC. Protein: CASSFTGYEQYF.

The chain couples TRBV28 to TRBJ1-2; 8 bases line up with TRBD1. Germline lookup yields CDR1 MDHEN and CDR2 SYDVKM. This CDR3 region has 16 residues. V lost 3 bases to trimming and J lost 5 bases; unmatched junction nucleotides: 11. This CDR3 reads CASSFSGQGQGYGYTF. In DNA, the CDR3 is TGTGCCAGCAGTTTTTCTGGACAGGGCCAGGGATATGGCTACACCTTC.

V gene TRBV19 combines with J gene TRBJ2-1; D may be TRBD1 (5 bases). Germline CDR1 is LNHDA and CDR2 is SQIVND (reference sequence). The V and J ends lost 3 bases and 0 bases respectively, with 15 bases between them. The CDR3 is made up of 17 amino acids. The CDR3 here is CASSIEDKYFSYNEQFF. The CDR3 nucleotides are TGTGCCAGTAGTATCGAGGACAAATATTTCTCCTACAATGAGCAGTTCTTC.

CDR3 amino acids: CASSPSGGGYLHNEQFF. DNA for the CDR3: TGCGCCAGCAGCCCAAGCGGGGGGGGTTATCTCCACAATGAGCAGTTCTTC. The rearrangement links TRBV4-1 to TRBJ2-1, with 10 positions matching TRBD2. Germline values: CDR1 MGHRA, CDR2 YSYEKL. The CDR3 has 17 residues. The junction had 11 bases not matched to a gene; V was cut back by 4 bases and J by 5 bases.

The rearrangement links TRBV7-3 to TRBJ2-3, with 13 bases lining up with TRBD2. CDR3 length: 17 amino acids. The germline gives CDR1 SGHTA, CDR2 FQGTGA. V shed 3 bases, J shed 6 bases, and the junction held 9 bases outside the gene matches. For the CDR3, the DNA is TGTGCCAGCAGCTTTAGGTCGGCGGGACTAGCGGGGGATACGCAGTATTTT. Translation: CASSFRSAGLAGDTQYF.

The chain combines TRBV9 with TRBJ2-2; a weak D match, TRBD2 (5 bases). With 0 bases removed from V and 6 bases from J, the gap between germline ends came to 9 bases. Germline V gene data show CDR1 as SGDLS and CDR2 as YYNGEE. CDR3 length: 14 amino acids. The CDR3 nucleotides read TGTGCCAGCAGCGTAGTCCTCGGGGCCGGGGAGCTGTTTTTT. It yields the protein CASSVVLGAGELFF.

This rearrangement joins TRBV25-1 to TRBJ1-2; possible D gene TRBD1, 6 bases. Germline V lookup: CDR1 MGHDK, CDR2 SYGVNS. CDR3 length: 15 residues. Trimming left V 5 bases short and J 0 bases short, with 13 bases between. This CDR3 is CASSQTQGSNYGYTF. As DNA, the CDR3 is TGTGCCAGCAGTCAAACACAGGGCTCTAACTATGGCTACACCTTC.

The chain employs TRBV6-2 or TRBV6-3 and TRBJ2-7, with D perhaps matching TRBD2 (5 bases). V lost 5 bases to trimming and J lost 3 bases, with 17 bases between them. The V gene's germline CDR1 is MNHEY and CDR2 SVGEGT. This CDR3 region has 15 residues. The chain's CDR3 is CASSPLAEGRYEQYF. CDR3 DNA: TGTGCCAGCAGTCCCCTGGCCGAGGGCCGCTACGAGCAGTACTTC.

This clone was recorded once. The CDR3 DNA follows: TGCGCCAGCAGGGAGGGACAGGGGGCTATTACGATTGAAGCTTTCTTT. Its translation: CASREGQGAITIEAFF. The rearrangement uses TRBV10-2 and TRBJ1-1; 12 nucleotides align to TRBD1. Trimming cost V 6 bases and J 7 bases; bases outside gene matches: 12. Germline V CDR1 and CDR2: WSHSY, SAAADI. This CDR3 region has 16 residues.

The chain has TRBV5-1 and TRBJ2-1; TRBD2 matches at 8 bases. The ends lost 4 bases at V and 2 bases at J; junction bases unmatched: 14. The V gene's germline CDR1 is SGHRS and CDR2 YFSETQ. The CDR3 is 18 amino acids. CDR3 protein: CASSVFRPLAGTYNEQFF. For the CDR3, the DNA is TGCGCCAGCAGCGTTTTCCGTCCCTTAGCGGGGACCTACAATGAGCAGTTCTTC.

The chain carries TRBV13 and TRBJ2-7; TRBD1 agrees at 11 bases. CDR1 and CDR2 (germline): PRHDT, FYEKMQ (reference sequence). Losses at the gene ends were 5 bases for V and 6 bases for J; bases not matched to a gene: 3. CDR3 length equals 13 residues. The CDR3 sequence is CASSPGTGGEQYF. For the CDR3, the DNA is TGTGCCAGCAGCCCAGGGACAGGGGGCGAGCAGTACTTC. Together with reference TRBV13 and TRBJ2-7, the CDR3 gives the full variable domain: AAGVIQSPRHLIKEKRETATLKCYPIPRHDTVYWYQQGPGQDPQFLISFYEKMQSDKGSIPDRFSAQQFSDYHSELNMSSLELGDSALYFCASSPGTGGEQYFGPGTRLTVT.

The J gene is TRBJ2-1, the V gene TRBV10-3; 7 bases match TRBD2. With V trimmed by 3 bases and J by 8 bases, 7 bases remained unmatched. CDR3 length equals 14 residues. Per germline, CDR1 ENHRY and CDR2 SYGVKD. CDR3 DNA sequence: TGTGCCATCAGTGAAGGAGCGGGGTCCCATGAGCAGTTCTTC. Encoded protein: CAISEGAGSHEQFF.

The chain combines TRBV5-6 with TRBJ1-1, with a tentative D call TRBD1 (5 bases). Trimming shortened V by 0 bases and J by 5 bases, and 20 bases separated the two germline ends. CDR3 size: 17 residues. CDR1 is SGHDT, CDR2 YYEEEE, per germline. The CDR3 nucleotides read TGTGCCAGCAGCTTGGAAATGAGGTCCACCGGGGGGACTGAAGCTTTCTTT. Translated: CASSLEMRSTGGTEAFF.